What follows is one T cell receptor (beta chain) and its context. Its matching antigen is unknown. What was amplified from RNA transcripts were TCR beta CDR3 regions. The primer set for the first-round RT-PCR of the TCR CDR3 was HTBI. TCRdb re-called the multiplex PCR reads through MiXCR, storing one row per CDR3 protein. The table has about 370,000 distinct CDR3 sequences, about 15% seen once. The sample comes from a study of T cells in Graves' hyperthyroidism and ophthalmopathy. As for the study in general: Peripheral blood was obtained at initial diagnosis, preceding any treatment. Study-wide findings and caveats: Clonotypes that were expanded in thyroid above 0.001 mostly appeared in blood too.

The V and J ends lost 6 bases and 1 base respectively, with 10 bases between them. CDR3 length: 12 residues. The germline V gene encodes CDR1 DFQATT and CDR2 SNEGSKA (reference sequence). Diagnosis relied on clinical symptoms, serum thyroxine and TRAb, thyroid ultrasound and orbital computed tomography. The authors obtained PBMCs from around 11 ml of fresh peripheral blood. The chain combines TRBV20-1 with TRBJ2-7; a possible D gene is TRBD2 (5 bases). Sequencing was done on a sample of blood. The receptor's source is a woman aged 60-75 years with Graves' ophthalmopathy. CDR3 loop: CSARWESYEQYF. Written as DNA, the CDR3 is TGCAGTGCCCGGTGGGAGTCCTACGAGCAGTACTTC.